A selection of T cell receptor beta chains follows, all from one sample in a study of T cells after posttransplantation cyclophosphamide. The repertoire was sequenced with immunoSEQ multiplex PCR; TCRdb's copy has only in-frame clones and lacks some. The sample lists about 42,000 clones, less than 95% occurring once. The specimen comprised PBMCs, sampled around 63 days after allogeneic stem cell transplant with posttransplant cyclophosphamide. All receptors derive from a male patient in his sixties who received an allogeneic stem cell transplant from a related donor and was CMV-positive. Some T cells may be the graft donor's. CDR3s include the opening cysteine and the closing phenylalanine or tryptophan. The D gene is left open where the match is weak. Not all rows give a size; the values are once, few, many and, for expanded clones, a class.

J gene | D gene | V gene | clone size | CDR3 DNA | CDR3 protein
TRBJ1-5 | NA | TRBV10-3 | NA | TGTGCCATCAGCCGGGACACCAATCAGCCCCAGCATTTT | CAISRDTNQPQHF
TRBJ2-1 | NA | TRBV4-2 | NA | TGTGCCAGCAGCGCGTACCGGGACTCCGATGAGCAGTTCTTC | CASSAYRDSDEQFF
TRBJ2-1 | TRBD1 | TRBV5-8 | NA | TGTGCCAGCAGAGCACACGGGACAGGGGGCGGTAGGGGCTACAATGAGCAGTTCTTC | CASRAHGTGGGRGYNEQFF
TRBJ1-1 | NA | TRBV9 | NA | TGTGCCAGCAGCGTGCAGGGGTCGAACACTGAAGCTTTCTTT | CASSVQGSNTEAFF
TRBJ2-5 | NA | TRBV11-2 | NA | TGTGCCAGCAGCTTGATCGGAGGGGGCGCGGGGGAGACCCAGTACTTC | CASSLIGGGAGETQYF
TRBJ2-3 | NA | TRBV25-1 | NA | TGTGCCAGCAGGGGGCCGATTAACACAGATACGCAGTATTTT | CASRGPINTDTQYF
TRBJ1-6 | NA | TRBV19 | NA | TGTGCCAGCTCGCAGGGAAGTGATTCACCCCTCCACTTT | CASSQGSDSPLHF
TRBJ1-1 | NA | TRBV2 | NA | TGTGCCAGCAGAAAGGACACAGGAACGATTGAAGCTTTCTTT | CASRKDTGTIEAFF
TRBJ2-3 | NA | TRBV5-1 | NA | TGCGCCAGCAGCTTGTACGCCCACCGGGAGCTAGAGTATTTT | CASSLYAHRELEYF
TRBJ1-2 | TRBD1 | TRBV4-1 | NA | TGCGCCAGCAGCCAAGCTGACAGGGGGGGCTATGGCTACACCTTC | CASSQADRGGYGYTF
TRBJ2-2 | NA | TRBV7-9 | NA | TGTGCCAGCAGCTCTCCCCTGAAGGGGACAATAAACACCGGGGAGCTGTTTTTT | CASSSPLKGTINTGELFF
TRBJ2-1 | NA | TRBV19 | NA | TGTGCCAGTAGTACCCCCCGGGACTACAATGAGCAGTTCTTC | CASSTPRDYNEQFF
TRBJ1-1 | NA | TRBV6-5 | few | TGTGCCAGCAGTTACTCCTGGGACAACTTGAACACTGAAGCTTTCTTT | CASSYSWDNLNTEAFF
TRBJ2-7 | NA | TRBV6-6 | NA | TGTGCCAGCAGTTACTCGAGGGGGGGGATCTCCTACGAGCAGTACTTC | CASSYSRGGISYEQYF
TRBJ2-3 | TRBD2 | TRBV4-1 | NA | TGCGCCAGCAGCCAAGGTAGGGGACTAGCGGCCTCCACAGATACGCAGTATTTT | CASSQGRGLAASTDTQYF
TRBJ2-2 | TRBD2 | TRBV6-5 | NA | TGTGCCAGCAGTACCGAGCGGGGGCGAACCGGGGAGCTGTTTTTT | CASSTERGRTGELFF
TRBJ1-1 | NA | TRBV4-1 | NA | TGCGCCAGCAGCCAAGTCCCAGGTATGAACACTGAAGCTTTCTTT | CASSQVPGMNTEAFF
TRBJ1-2 | NA | TRBV29-1 | NA | TGCAGCGTCCTTGCGGGGGACGGCTACACCTTC | CSVLAGDGYTF